These 32 T cell receptor beta chains came from one sample sequenced in a study of cytomegalovirus exposure and HLA in healthy donors. PCR involved 60 Vbeta and 13 Jbeta primers. The table came from immunoSEQ multiplex PCR; TCRdb's copy has only in-frame clones and leaves some out. The top ten hold 1% to 1.5% of the sample, which has about 130,000 clones, over 65% seen once. The sample consisted of PBMCs. These receptors came from a man over 45 in good health and CMV-seronegative.

This rearrangement joins TRBV30 to TRBJ1-5; 9 bases are a match to TRBD1. The CDR3 covers 13 residues. Germline loops: CDR1 GTSNPN, CDR2 SVGIG (reference sequence). V lost 7 bases to trimming and J lost 5 bases; unmatched junction nucleotides: 6. The CDR3 spells CASSGQGDQPQHF. CDR3 in DNA: TGTGCCTCCTCGGGACAGGGCGATCAGCCCCAGCATTTT. Drawing the rest from reference TRBV30 and TRBJ1-5, the complete variable domain is SQTIHQWPATLVQPVGSPLSLECTVEGTSNPNLYWYRQAAGRGLQLLFYSVGIGQISSEVPQNLSASRPQDRQFILSSKKLLLSDSGFYLCASSGQGDQPQHFGDGTRLSIL.

The chain has TRBV9 and TRBJ2-7; 7 nucleotides agree with TRBD1. V was clipped by 0 bases and J by 5 bases; unmatched bases: 5. The CDR3 loop spans 14 amino acids. The germline V gene has CDR1 SGDLS and CDR2 YYNGEE. The CDR3 region has the DNA TGTGCCAGCAGCGTAGCGACAGGGATCCACGAGCAGTACTTC. Its protein is CASSVATGIHEQYF.

This clone occurred once. At one of its ends the junction is not consistent with the germline gene, which may arise from a read error. V gene TRBV5-1 combines with J gene TRBJ2-7; D call uncertain. CDR3 length: 14 residues. Per germline, CDR1 SGHRS and CDR2 YFSETQ. CDR3 region: CASSLSLEGSAVDF. Here the CDR3 DNA reads TGCGCCAGCAGCTTGAGTCTAGAAGGATCGGCAGTAGACTTC. The full variable domain, in which reference TRBV5-1 and TRBJ2-7 provide the parts outside the CDR3, is KAGVTQTPRYLIKTRGQQVTLSCSPISGHRSVSWYQQTPGQGLQFLFEYFSETQRNKGNFPGRFSGRQFSNSRSEMNVSTLELGDSALYLCASSLSLEGSAVDFGPGTRLTVT.

The CDR3 nucleotides read TGCAGCGTTGGAACTACAGGGTCTAAAAACATTCAGTACTTC. Encoded protein: CSVGTTGSKNIQYF. This chain connects TRBV29-1 to TRBJ2-4, with D possibly matching TRBD1 (6 bases). The CDR3 spans 14 residues. V gave up 4 bases and J gave up 4 bases, with 14 bases separating them. Germline loops: CDR1 SQVTM, CDR2 ANQGSEA.

The genes are TRBV27 and TRBJ2-7; tentative D call: TRBD2 (6 bases). V dropped 1 base and J dropped 7 bases, with 20 bases sitting between them. The V gene's germline CDR1 is MNHEY and CDR2 SMNVEV (reference sequence). CDR3 length: 16 residues. CDR3: CASSLFTSSTVGEQYF. The CDR3 region has the DNA TGTGCCAGCAGTTTATTCACTAGCAGTACAGTAGGAGAGCAGTACTTC.

This chain joins TRBV7-9 and TRBJ2-3; TRBD1 is a possible D gene (6 bases). This CDR3 is 12 amino acids long. Trimming stripped 4 bases from V and 9 bases from J, with 11 bases between. In germline, CDR1 is SEHNR, CDR2 FQNEAQ (reference sequence). Here the CDR3 DNA reads TGTGCCAGCAGCTCAGGGGTGGCCACGCAGTATTTT. The encoded protein is CASSSGVATQYF.

The gene calls are TRBV7-6 and TRBJ2-5; TRBD2 is a possible D gene (5 bases). This CDR3 is 13 amino acids long. CDR1 SGHVS and CDR2 FNYEAQ come from the germline V gene. Trimming pared 5 bases from V and 7 bases from J, leaving 14 bases between. The CDR3 region is CASSREGAWTQYF. CDR3 bases: TGTGCCAGCAGCCGAGAGGGCGCATGGACCCAGTACTTC.

The CDR3 DNA follows: TGTGCCAGCAGCTTAGTGACCAGCGGGAGAGACGAGCAGTACTTC. The encoded protein is CASSLVTSGRDEQYF. V and J are TRBV7-2 and TRBJ2-7, with TRBD2 identical over 8 bases. V dropped 1 base and J dropped 5; count of bases not matched to a gene: 7. The CDR3 contains 15 residues. The germline V gene encodes CDR1 SGHTA and CDR2 FQGNSA.

The V and J genes are TRBV18 and TRBJ2-5; 9 nucleotides line up with TRBD1. Germline CDR1 is KGHSH and CDR2 is LQKENI. V gave up 0 bases and J gave up 2 bases; unmatched junction bases: 4. This CDR3 has 16 amino acids. CDR3 sequence: CASSPPWTGEQETQYF. The DNA for the CDR3 is TGTGCCAGCTCACCACCGTGGACAGGGGAACAAGAGACCCAGTACTTC. Filled out from reference TRBV18 and TRBJ2-5, the complete variable domain reads NAGVMQNPRHLVRRRGQEARLRCSPMKGHSHVYWYRQLPEEGLKFMVYLQKENIIDESGMPKERFSAEFPKEGPSILRIQQVVRGDSAAYFCASSPPWTGEQETQYFGPGTRLLVL.

The chain uses TRBV19 and TRBJ1-1; maybe TRBD1 (5 bases). Germline lookup yields CDR1 LNHDA and CDR2 SQIVND (reference sequence). The V end lost 1 base, the J end lost 6 bases, and 9 bases lay between the germline ends. The CDR3 length is 13 residues. CDR3 in amino acids: CASSIAGSPEAFF. CDR3 in DNA: TGTGCCAGTAGTATAGCAGGGTCCCCTGAAGCTTTCTTT. The full variable domain, with the rest looked up from reference TRBV19 and TRBJ1-1, is DGGITQSPKYLFRKEGQNVTLSCEQNLNHDAMYWYRQDPGQGLRLIYYSQIVNDFQKGDIAEGYSVSREKKESFPLTVTSAQKNPTAFYLCASSIAGSPEAFFGQGTRLTVV.

CDR3 residues: CASSLPGTSGFNEQFF. CDR3 nucleotides: TGTGCCAGCAGCCTCCCCGGGACTAGCGGCTTCAATGAGCAGTTCTTC. V and J are TRBV14 and TRBJ2-1, with TRBD2 matching over 11 bases. The germline CDR1 and CDR2 sequences are SGHDN and FVKESK. The CDR3 loop spans 16 amino acids. The J segment lost 6 bases and the V segment lost 4 bases, leaving 8 bases of the junction unmatched.

V is TRBV6-6 and J is TRBJ2-7; TRBD1 matches at 8 bases. The junction had 6 bases not matched to a gene; V was cut back by 5 bases and J by 0 bases. CDR3 size: 15 residues. In germline, CDR1 is MNHNY, CDR2 SVGAGI (reference sequence). CDR3 bases: TGTGCCAGCAGTCGACAGGGGCCCAGCTCCTACGAGCAGTACTTC. Protein: CASSRQGPSSYEQYF.

The chain links TRBV28 to TRBJ1-5, with a tentative D call TRBD1 (5 bases). The CDR3 is made up of 14 amino acids. In germline, CDR1 is MDHEN, CDR2 SYDVKM. V was shortened by 3 bases and J by 5 bases, with 11 bases between the two germline ends. CDR3 residues: CASSLGQVDQPQHF. CDR3 DNA sequence: TGTGCCAGCAGTTTGGGGCAGGTTGATCAGCCCCAGCATTTT.

V is TRBV10-2 and J is TRBJ2-3, with unresolved D. Germline lookup yields CDR1 WSHSY and CDR2 SAAADI. V was shortened by 8 bases and J by 2 bases, with 14 bases between the two germline ends. This CDR3 spans 14 amino acids. CDR3 amino acids: CASQYLEPTDTQYF. The CDR3 DNA reads as TGCGCCAGCCAGTACCTAGAACCCACAGATACGCAGTATTTT.

The chain employs TRBV11-1 and TRBJ2-3; 10 bases agree with TRBD1. V was pared by 5 bases and J by 6 bases, with 5 bases of the junction left unmatched. The CDR3 is made up of 14 amino acids. Germline CDR1 and CDR2: SGHAT and FQDESV (reference sequence). For the CDR3, the DNA is TGTGCCAGCAGCCGGACAGGGGGATTTGATACGCAGTATTTT. It encodes CASSRTGGFDTQYF.

The chain employs TRBV28 and TRBJ1-4; D possibly corresponds to TRBD1 (5 bases). This CDR3 region has 15 residues. V dropped 2 bases and J dropped 8 bases, with 15 bases sitting between them. Germline V lookup: CDR1 MDHEN, CDR2 SYDVKM. The CDR3 here is CASSLGGSLGEKLFF. The CDR3, as DNA: TGTGCCAGCAGTTTAGGGGGGAGCTTGGGAGAAAAACTGTTTTTT.

The chain employs TRBV5-1 and TRBJ1-4, with TRBD1 matching over 7 bases. CDR1 is SGHRS and CDR2 is YFSETQ in the germline V gene. The CDR3 contains 14 residues. Trimming cost V 4 bases and J 7 bases; bases outside gene matches: 7. The CDR3 nucleotides read TGCGCCAGCAGCGTAGACAGGGTGGGTGAAAAACTGTTTTTT. As protein: CASSVDRVGEKLFF.

V is TRBV28 and J is TRBJ1-5, with 7 bases that match TRBD1. With V trimmed by 9 bases and J by 6 bases, 8 bases remained unmatched. The germline CDR1 and CDR2 sequences are MDHEN and SYDVKM. The CDR3 is 13 residues long. CDR3 nucleotide sequence: TGTGCCAGTACACGACAGGGCGGTCAGCCCCAGCATTTT. It is translated as CASTRQGGQPQHF.

This clone was seen a few times. CDR3: CASSLRRERSYEQYF. The CDR3, as DNA: TGTGCCAGCAGCCTTCGTAGGGAGCGGAGCTACGAGCAGTACTTC. The genes are TRBV7-8 and TRBJ2-7; tentative D call: TRBD2 (5 bases). CDR1 and CDR2 (germline): SGHVS, FQNEAQ. This CDR3 comprises 15 residues. Between the trimmed V and J ends, which lost 5 bases and 3 bases, there was a span of 17 bases.

The chain is built from TRBV28 and TRBJ2-7; no clear D. Trimming stripped 1 base from V and 4 bases from J, with 17 bases between. The CDR3 contains 16 residues. Germline V gene lookup returns CDR1 MDHEN and CDR2 SYDVKM. In DNA form, the CDR3 reads TGTGCCAGCAGTTTATATACCTCCGGGTCCCAATACGAGCAGTACTTC. Protein product: CASSLYTSGSQYEQYF.

The chain uses TRBV5-1 and TRBJ2-7; 8 positions agree with TRBD1. Germline V gene data show CDR1 as SGHRS and CDR2 as YFSETQ. This CDR3 has 14 residues. Trimming at V came to 0 bases and at J to 5 bases, leaving 4 bases not matched to a gene. CDR3 residues: CASSLETGDNEQYF. In DNA, the CDR3 is TGCGCCAGCAGCTTGGAGACAGGGGATAACGAGCAGTACTTC.

The rearrangement joins TRBV28 to TRBJ1-5; 7 positions match TRBD1. Germline V gene lookup returns CDR1 MDHEN and CDR2 SYDVKM. The V and J ends lost 10 bases and 5 bases, in that order; junction bases with no gene match: 5. This CDR3 has 12 residues. CDR3: CAIEGADQPQHF. CDR3 in DNA: TGTGCCATAGAGGGGGCCGATCAGCCCCAGCATTTT. Complete variable domain (other parts from reference TRBV28 and TRBJ1-5): DVKVTQSSRYLVKRTGEKVFLECVQDMDHENMFWYRQDPGLGLRLIYFSYDVKMKEKGDIPEGYSVSREKKERFSLILESASTNQTSMYLCAIEGADQPQHFGDGTRLSIL.

The V and J genes are TRBV19 and TRBJ2-2, with D possibly TRBD1 on 5 matching bases. There are 15 residues in the CDR3. Looked up from germline, CDR1 is LNHDA and CDR2 is SQIVND (reference sequence). With 10 bases removed from V and 2 bases from J, the gap between germline ends came to 17 bases. CDR3 residues: CATRRGGANTGELFF. DNA of the CDR3: TGTGCCACTAGACGAGGTGGGGCTAACACCGGGGAGCTGTTTTTT.

The chain joins TRBV5-1 to TRBJ2-5, with unresolved D. V lost 2 bases and J 5 bases, leaving 10 bases between the germline ends. This CDR3 has 13 residues. Germline CDR1 SGHRS, CDR2 YFSETQ. The CDR3 loop reads CASSFQVQETQYF. Written as DNA, the CDR3 is TGCGCCAGCAGCTTTCAAGTACAGGAGACCCAGTACTTC. The full variable domain, its missing parts supplied by reference TRBV5-1 and TRBJ2-5, is KAGVTQTPRYLIKTRGQQVTLSCSPISGHRSVSWYQQTPGQGLQFLFEYFSETQRNKGNFPGRFSGRQFSNSRSEMNVSTLELGDSALYLCASSFQVQETQYFGPGTRLLVL.

The V call is TRBV4-3, the J call TRBJ2-6; D is perhaps TRBD1 (6 bases). Per the germline V gene, CDR1 is LGHNA and CDR2 is YSLEER. Trimming left V 4 bases short and J 0 bases short, with 13 bases between. The CDR3 is made up of 17 amino acids. The CDR3 region is CASSRSGQSSGANVLTF. CDR3 DNA: TGCGCCAGCAGCCGGTCTGGACAGTCCTCTGGGGCCAACGTCCTGACTTTC.

This clone has only one observation. The chain combines TRBV27 with TRBJ2-7; 7 bases are a match to TRBD1. The CDR3 loop spans 13 amino acids. V lost 6 bases and J lost 5; bases outside the gene matches: 7. Germline V CDR1 and CDR2: MNHEY, SMNVEV (reference sequence). The chain's CDR3 is CASRFDRAHEQYF. For the CDR3, the DNA is TGTGCCAGCAGATTCGACAGGGCCCACGAGCAGTACTTC.

J is TRBJ1-2 and V is TRBV19; D is unclear. Germline V CDR1 and CDR2: LNHDA, SQIVND (reference sequence). Trimming took 1 base from V and 0 from J, leaving 24 bases between them. CDR3 size: 20 residues. Here the CDR3 DNA reads TGTGCCAGTAGTATAGCCATCCCCACAGTCAGCCGATGGGCTAACTATGGCTACACCTTC. Its protein is CASSIAIPTVSRWANYGYTF.

The table lists this clone with a few counts. The chain carries TRBV5-1 and TRBJ1-2; 7 nucleotides line up with TRBD1. The CDR3 length is 20 residues. Germline CDR1 SGHRS, CDR2 YFSETQ. V shed 1 base, J shed 4 bases, and the junction held 22 bases outside the gene matches. The chain's CDR3 is CASSLSPPSMDRPELYGYTF. CDR3 bases: TGCGCCAGCAGCTTGTCCCCCCCTTCCATGGACAGGCCAGAACTCTATGGCTACACCTTC.

The CDR3 nucleotides read TGTGCCAGCACTGGAGGAGCCAAAAACATTCAGTACTTC. This gives the protein CASTGGAKNIQYF. This chain joins TRBV2 and TRBJ2-4, with D tentatively TRBD2 (5 bases). The germline V gene has CDR1 SNHLY and CDR2 FYNNEI. V shed 7 bases and J shed 0 bases, with 7 bases lying between them. The CDR3 length is 13 residues.

The rearrangement uses TRBV19 and TRBJ1-1; D gene unclear. The CDR3 runs to 12 residues. Germline CDR1 reads LNHDA; CDR2 reads SQIVND (reference sequence). Trimming took off 2 bases at V and 3 bases at J, with 4 bases between the two ends. CDR3 in amino acids: CASSIRDTEAFF. In nucleotides, the CDR3 is TGTGCCAGTAGTATACGGGACACTGAAGCTTTCTTT.

This clone showed up just once. The chain carries TRBV30 and TRBJ1-4, with D possibly TRBD1 on 6 matching bases. This CDR3 spans 16 amino acids. V lost 3 bases to trimming and J lost 6 bases, with 20 bases between them. In germline, CDR1 is GTSNPN, CDR2 SVGIG (reference sequence). The CDR3 is CAWSSPQGQLDEKLFF. The CDR3 DNA follows: TGTGCCTGGAGCTCTCCCCAGGGGCAGCTTGATGAAAAACTGTTTTTT.

The chain is built from TRBV15 and TRBJ1-1; no definite D call. V was trimmed by 2 bases and J by 0 bases, leaving 16 bases between them. The germline CDR1 and CDR2 sequences are LNHNV and YYDKDF (reference sequence). The CDR3 has 17 amino acids. CDR3 sequence (DNA): TGTGCCACCAGCAGACCAACGCAGGTCAGCTTGAACACTGAAGCTTTCTTT. Protein product: CATSRPTQVSLNTEAFF.